This TCR beta chain was obtained from a study of graft-versus-host responses after intestinal transplantation. Study as a whole: Transplants given to recipients were multivisceral, liver-intestinal, or isolated intestinal. Each patient got anti-thymocyte globulin induction, then tacrolimus and steroids for approximately three years. Study conclusions and caveats: Recipient marrow showed GvH clones, some seen first in ileum or blood.

Profiling relied on immunoSEQ multiplex PCR, and the TCRdb table lists in-frame clones only, not all of them. Of around 120,000 clones in the sample, around 95% are singletons; the top ten hold more than 2.5%. With respect to this clone: Its antigen is not known.

This specimen was unstimulated CD8+ T cells sorted from spleen or lymph node cells, taken before intestinal transplant. The sequence came from a human donor who received an intestinal transplant.

The CDR3: CASSLLGELTDTQYF. The CDR3 DNA reads as TGTGCCAGCAGTTTATTGGGGGAGCTTACAGATACGCAGTATTTT. The chain couples TRBV27 to TRBJ2-3, with D perhaps assigned TRBD1 or TRBD2 (5 bases each). Trimming cost V 1 base and J 3 bases, with 11 bases left between them. This CDR3 has 15 amino acids. Germline V CDR1 and CDR2: MNHEY, SMNVEV (reference sequence).